This entry is about one T cell receptor (beta chain). Other nucleotide sequences from this sample produce the same CDR3. Among Cohort 3 donors, those recovered had two negative PCRs, clearance, or symptom resolution. These data belong to a study of blood T cell repertoires in COVID-19. Overall study context: Researchers got acute and convalescent COVID-19 samples from the United States, Italy and Spain.

CDR3 length: 14 amino acids. Germline lookup yields CDR1 MNHEY and CDR2 SMNVEV (reference sequence). The V and J ends lost 6 bases and 4 bases, in that order; junction bases with no gene match: 6. Original data processing: Amplification of reference gene primers was used by the study to estimate nucleated cell counts. Produced via immunoSEQ multiplex PCR; TCRdb's table is partial and in-frame only. V and J calls and clone size are copied from that table; D and trimming were computed from the DNA. The sample includes about 410,000 clones, about 90% of them seen just once. The sample taken for sequencing was PBMCs or T cells enriched from blood (not recorded which). The chain combines TRBV27 with TRBJ1-5; 7 bases fit TRBD1. The TCR was taken from a young man who had recovered from COVID-19. The CDR3 sequence is CASRPTGSNQPQHF. For the CDR3, the DNA is TGTGCCAGCAGGCCGACAGGGAGTAATCAGCCCCAGCATTTT.